These T cell receptor beta chains were read from a single sample in a study of blood T cell repertoires in COVID-19. Profiling relied on immunoSEQ multiplex PCR, and the TCRdb table lists in-frame clones only, not all of them. The sample records roughly 15,000 clones, around 75% being singletons. Material: peripheral blood. Source of these receptors: a man aged 55 to 70 with acute or convalescent COVID-19. Both conserved end residues are part of each CDR3. A D gene is named only where the DNA matches it firmly. Expanded clones are given a class, and other clones once, few, many or no size at all.

>NA|TRBJ1-2|NA|TRBV5-4
CASSSQGPEGYTF
TGTGCCAGCAGTTCCCAGGGGCCGGAAGGCTACACCTTC
>TRBD1|TRBJ2-7|NA|TRBV7-2
CASSLSRTGAVSYEQYF
TGTGCCAGCAGCTTATCCCGGACAGGGGCTGTCTCCTACGAGCAGTACTTC
>TRBD2|TRBJ2-1|NA|TRBV19
CASSKTSGGRSYNEQFF
TGTGCCAGTAGCAAAACTAGCGGGGGTCGATCCTACAATGAGCAGTTCTTC
>NA|TRBJ2-7|NA|TRBV6-6
CASIGSSYEQYF
TGTGCCAGCATCGGGAGCTCCTACGAGCAGTACTTC
>TRBD1|TRBJ1-1|NA|TRBV30
CAWSVSGQVATEAFF
TGTGCCTGGAGTGTGTCCGGACAGGTGGCGACTGAAGCTTTCTTT
>TRBD2|TRBJ2-3|NA|TRBV11-2
CASSFAGGLGDTQYF
TGTGCCAGCAGCTTTGCGGGGGGCCTAGGAGATACGCAGTATTTT
>NA|TRBJ2-5|NA|TRBV28
CASSRGDRQETQYF
TGTGCCAGCAGCCGCGGAGACAGACAAGAGACCCAGTACTTC
>TRBD1|TRBJ2-5|few|TRBV7-9
CASSATGGSIETQYF
TGTGCCAGCAGCGCGACAGGGGGTAGCATAGAGACCCAGTACTTC
>NA|TRBJ2-7|NA|TRBV7-2
CASSVITGTPTYEQYF
TGTGCCAGCAGCGTTATTACCGGGACACCTACCTACGAGCAGTACTTC
>TRBD2|TRBJ2-7|NA|TRBV9
CASSVEPSGYHEQYF
TGTGCCAGCAGCGTAGAGCCTAGCGGATACCACGAGCAGTACTTC
>NA|TRBJ2-6|NA|TRBV10-2
CASRDSSGANVLTF
TGCGCCAGCAGGGACAGTTCTGGGGCCAACGTCCTGACTTTC
>NA|TRBJ1-1|NA|TRBV4-2
CASSQADSMNTEAFF
TGTGCCAGCAGCCAAGCAGACTCTATGAACACTGAAGCTTTCTTT
>TRBD1|TRBJ2-1|few|TRBV5-6
CASSLWATGYDNEQFF
TGTGCCAGCAGCTTGTGGGCGACAGGGTATGACAATGAGCAGTTCTTC
>NA|TRBJ1-1|NA|TRBV6-2/TRBV6-3
CASSYGRGSLNTEAFF
TGTGCCAGCAGTTACGGCAGGGGCTCGTTGAACACTGAAGCTTTCTTT
>TRBD2|TRBJ2-3|NA|TRBV5-1
CASSLLAGVTDTQYF
TGCGCCAGCAGCTTGCTAGCGGGAGTTACGGATACGCAGTATTTT
>NA|TRBJ1-1|NA|TRBV5-1
CASTRGGRGMNTEAFF
TGCGCCAGCACCCGAGGGGGGAGGGGAATGAACACTGAAGCTTTCTTT
>NA|TRBJ1-6|NA|TRBV18
CASSPRQGDSPLHF
TGTGCCAGCTCACCACGGCAGGGCGATTCACCCCTCCACTTT
>NA|TRBJ1-1|NA|TRBV14
CASSQDQGNLNTEAFF
TGTGCCAGCAGCCAAGATCAGGGCAACCTGAACACTGAAGCTTTCTTT
>TRBD2|TRBJ2-5|NA|TRBV28
CAASGGAVGETQYF
TGTGCCGCTAGCGGGGGGGCAGTCGGAGAGACCCAGTACTTC
>TRBD1|TRBJ2-1|NA|TRBV28
CASSLSWGTGGYNEQFF
TGTGCCAGCAGTTTATCTTGGGGGACAGGGGGGTACAATGAGCAGTTCTTC
>TRBD2|TRBJ2-2|few|TRBV9
CASSLGLGSDRELFF
TGTGCCAGCAGCCTGGGACTAGGATCGGATCGGGAGCTGTTTTTT
>NA|TRBJ1-2|NA|TRBV7-2
CASSPDSPLGYTF
TGTGCCAGCAGCCCAGACAGCCCACTGGGCTACACCTTC
>TRBD2|TRBJ2-7|NA|TRBV27
CASGTPGGPEQYF
TGTGCCAGCGGAACCCCGGGAGGCCCCGAGCAGTACTTC
>NA|TRBJ2-3|few|TRBV7-9
CASSLGGDYLEGTQYF
TGTGCCAGCAGCCTGGGGGGAGACTACCTTGAGGGTACGCAGTATTTT
>TRBD1|TRBJ1-3|NA|TRBV27
CASSLSDRGNTIYF
TGTGCCAGCAGTTTATCGGACAGGGGAAACACCATATATTTT
>NA|TRBJ1-2|NA|TRBV11-2
CASSLAGGYTF
TGTGCCAGCAGCTTAGCCGGGGGATACACCTTC
>TRBD2|TRBJ2-7|NA|TRBV11-2
CASRLSGGNSYEQYF
TGTGCCAGCAGACTTAGCGGGGGGAACTCCTACGAGCAGTACTTC
>TRBD2|TRBJ2-2|once|TRBV30
CAWSALTSGWLTGELFF
TGTGCCTGGAGTGCTTTGACTAGCGGGTGGTTAACCGGGGAGCTGTTTTTT
>NA|TRBJ1-4|NA|TRBV12-3/TRBV12-4
CASSYRAGGLFF
TGTGCCAGCAGTTACAGGGCCGGTGGACTGTTTTTT
>TRBD2|TRBJ2-1|once|TRBV18
CASSPLAGQGNEQFF
TGTGCCAGCTCACCTCTAGCGGGACAAGGCAATGAGCAGTTCTTC
>NA|TRBJ1-2|medium-sized|TRBV20-1
CSVYSYGYTF
TGCAGTGTTTACAGCTATGGCTACACCTTC
>NA|TRBJ1-1|NA|TRBV20-1
CSGGGNTEAFF
TGCAGTGGAGGGGGGAACACTGAAGCTTTCTTT
>TRBD1|TRBJ2-7|NA|TRBV5-4
CASSLQGSYEQYF
TGTGCCAGCAGCCTACAGGGGTCTTACGAGCAGTACTTC
>TRBD1|TRBJ1-6|NA|TRBV30
CAWSRTGQDNSPLHF
TGTGCCTGGAGCCGTACGGGACAGGATAATTCACCCCTCCACTTT
>NA|TRBJ2-2|NA|TRBV7-2
CASTTDNTGELFF
TGTGCCAGCACTACAGACAACACCGGGGAGCTGTTTTTT
>TRBD1|TRBJ1-6|NA|TRBV10-1
CASSDRQGFNSPLHF
TGCGCCAGCAGTGACAGACAGGGATTTAATTCACCCCTCCACTTT
>NA|TRBJ2-2|few|TRBV29-1
CSVSQGNPGELFF
TGCAGCGTTAGTCAGGGAAATCCCGGGGAGCTGTTTTTT
>NA|TRBJ2-1|NA|TRBV11-3
CASSPRQANEQFF
TGTGCCAGCAGCCCCCGTCAGGCCAATGAGCAGTTCTTC
>TRBD1|TRBJ2-5|NA|TRBV5-6
CASSLDGWGQSIQETQYF
TGTGCCAGCAGCTTGGATGGATGGGGACAGTCCATCCAAGAGACCCAGTACTTC
>NA|TRBJ1-2|NA|TRBV6-5
CASSYQSRGYGYTF
TGTGCCAGCAGTTACCAGTCTAGGGGTTATGGCTACACCTTC
>TRBD1|TRBJ1-3|once|TRBV5-1
CASSPFGGQGAQSSGNTIYF
TGCGCCAGCAGCCCCTTTGGGGGACAGGGGGCGCAGAGCTCTGGAAACACCATATATTTT
>TRBD1|TRBJ1-5|NA|TRBV7-8
CASSSRGQGAQHF
TGTGCCAGCAGCTCGAGAGGACAGGGAGCCCAGCATTTT
>TRBD1|TRBJ1-1|few|TRBV7-2
CASNRPGQGGQSTEAFF
TGTGCCAGCAACCGACCGGGACAGGGTGGACAATCCACTGAAGCTTTCTTT
>NA|TRBJ2-2|NA|TRBV6-6
CASRGTAGITSELFF
TGTGCCAGCCGTGGAACAGCGGGCATAACTTCGGAGCTGTTTTTT